These T cell receptor beta chains were read from a single sample in a study of T cell responses to AZD1222 COVID-19 vaccine. TCRdb's table, derived via immunoSEQ multiplex PCR, lists solely in-frame clones and lacks some. This sample yields 90,000 to 120,000 clones, of which about 92% are seen a single time; approximately 1.3% belongs to the top ten. Specimen: peripheral blood, collected on day 0 of AZD1222 vaccination. All receptors derive from an adult in good health. Both conserved end residues are part of each CDR3. A D gene is named only where the DNA matches it firmly. Clone size is not always given. Where it is, it says once, few, many or a class for expanded clones.

TRBJ2-1	TRBV7-9	-	-	CASSFQLGPYNEQFF	TGTGCCAGCAGCTTTCAACTAGGGCCCTACAATGAGCAGTTCTTC
TRBJ1-4	TRBV5-5	few	-	CASGTGQTNEKLFF	TGTGCCAGCGGCACGGGTCAGACTAATGAAAAACTGTTTTTT
TRBJ2-5	TRBV29-1	-	-	CSVGQNQETQYF	TGCAGCGTTGGACAGAATCAAGAGACCCAGTACTTC
TRBJ1-1	TRBV12-3/TRBV12-4	-	-	CASSLTGLTEAFF	TGTGCCAGCAGCCTCACGGGGTTGACTGAAGCTTTCTTT
TRBJ1-1	TRBV29-1	-	-	CSVEAQTTEAFF	TGCAGCGTTGAAGCTCAGACCACTGAAGCTTTCTTT
TRBJ1-6	TRBV27	-	-	CASNLGGRGNSPLHF	TGTGCCAGCAACCTTGGGGGCAGGGGAAATTCACCCCTCCACTTT
TRBJ2-3	TRBV11-2	-	-	CASSLELTDTQYF	TGTGCCAGCAGCCTAGAGCTGACAGATACGCAGTATTTT
TRBJ1-6	TRBV7-9	-	-	CASSFAQGLHF	TGTGCCAGCAGCTTCGCCCAGGGCCTCCACTTT
TRBJ1-1	TRBV2	-	TRBD1	CASRAGGWTEAFF	TGTGCCAGCAGGGCAGGGGGCTGGACTGAAGCTTTCTTT
TRBJ2-3	TRBV11-1	-	-	CASSVQWGLTDTQYF	TGTGCCAGCAGCGTGCAGTGGGGGTTAACAGATACGCAGTATTTT
TRBJ1-2	TRBV5-4	-	TRBD1	CASSLAPGRQGAHGYTF	TGTGCCAGCAGCTTGGCACCCGGGAGGCAGGGGGCTCATGGCTACACCTTC
TRBJ1-1	TRBV19	-	-	CASSIRPDSEAFF	TGTGCCAGTAGTATAAGGCCGGATTCTGAAGCTTTCTTT
TRBJ2-7	TRBV29-1	-	-	CSAKLTGTNYEQYF	TGCAGCGCCAAACTAACCGGAACCAACTACGAGCAGTACTTC
TRBJ1-2	TRBV4-1	-	TRBD1	CASSPGTDSYGYTF	TGCGCCAGCAGCCCTGGGACAGACAGTTATGGCTACACCTTC
TRBJ2-7	TRBV21-1	-	-	CASSKWGQEVKRGCEQYF	TGTGCCAGCAGCAAGTGGGGACAAGAGGTTAAGCGGGGGTGCGAGCAGTACTTC
TRBJ2-7	TRBV19	-	-	CASSPGLYVFQYF	TGTGCCAGTAGTCCGGGACTTTATGTCTTTCAGTACTTC
TRBJ1-2	TRBV5-6	-	-	CASSPGINYGYTF	TGTGCCAGCAGCCCGGGAATCAACTATGGCTACACCTTC
TRBJ2-1	TRBV24-1	few	-	CATSNPTGTSDRNEQFF	TGTGCCACCAGCAATCCCACCGGGACCTCAGATCGCAATGAGCAGTTCTTC
TRBJ1-5	TRBV5-6	-	-	CASSGGGLGTSNQPQHF	TGTGCCAGCAGCGGCGGTGGGCTTGGGACGAGCAATCAGCCCCAGCATTTT
TRBJ1-6	TRBV4-1	-	-	CASSPKYRDDNSPLHF	TGCGCCAGCAGCCCGAAGTACAGGGATGATAATTCACCCCTCCACTTT
TRBJ2-7	TRBV5-5	-	-	CASSLALTAAYEQYF	TGTGCCAGCAGCTTGGCCTTGACAGCCGCCTACGAGCAGTACTTC
TRBJ1-5	TRBV28	-	-	CASRIYSNQPQHF	TGTGCCAGCAGGATTTATAGCAATCAGCCCCAGCATTTT